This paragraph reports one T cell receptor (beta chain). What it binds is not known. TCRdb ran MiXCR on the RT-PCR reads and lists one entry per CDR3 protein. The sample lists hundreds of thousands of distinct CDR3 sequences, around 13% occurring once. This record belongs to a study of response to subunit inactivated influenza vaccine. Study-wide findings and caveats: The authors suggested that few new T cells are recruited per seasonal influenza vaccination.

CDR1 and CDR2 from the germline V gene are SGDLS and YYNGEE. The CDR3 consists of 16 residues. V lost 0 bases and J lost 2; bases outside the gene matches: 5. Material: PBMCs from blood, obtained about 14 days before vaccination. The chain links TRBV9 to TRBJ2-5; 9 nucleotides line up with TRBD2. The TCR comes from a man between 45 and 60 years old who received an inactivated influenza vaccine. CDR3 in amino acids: CASSVAVREGQETQYF. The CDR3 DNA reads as TGTGCCAGCAGCGTAGCTGTGCGGGAGGGGCAAGAGACCCAGTACTTC.